Shown below are 30 T cell receptor beta chains from a single sample sequenced in a study of identical twins (TCRdb year 2016). The library was made by 5' RACE. The sequencer was an Illumina HiSeq 2000. Starting from the raw public reads, TCRdb applied fastp trimming at Q25, assembled clones with MiXCR and retained in-frame beta chains. Every entry covers one CDR3 protein and lists the most common genes and DNA from its rows. The sample table holds 400,000 to 600,000 distinct CDR3 sequences, of which 20% to 25% were seen once. Jointly, the top ten make up around 0.47% of the sample. This sample was shared with a second study, whose subject was yellow fever vaccine responses in identical twins.

What was sequenced was CD4+ T cells sorted from blood. Every receptor here comes from a young woman in good health.

The genes are TRBV24-1 and TRBJ2-3, with D perhaps assigned TRBD1 or TRBD2 (5 bases each). V lost 0 bases to trimming and J lost 3 bases, with 12 bases between them. CDR3 length equals 16 residues. Germline V gene sequence: CDR1 KGHDR, CDR2 SFDVKD. The CDR3, as DNA: TGTGCCACCAGTGATTTGCAGGGTCGGGGTACAGATACGCAGTATTTT. Translated, it gives CATSDLQGRGTDTQYF.

This clonotype appeared a few times. The rearrangement links TRBV5-4 to TRBJ2-1, with D unclear. The CDR3 totals 14 residues. V was pared by 3 bases and J by 7 bases, with 14 bases between. In germline, CDR1 is SGHNT, CDR2 YYREEE (reference sequence). The CDR3 bases are TGTGCCAGCAGCTCCCCCCTTGGACGTAATGAGCAGTTCTTC. Its translation: CASSSPLGRNEQFF.

The V and J genes are TRBV4-2 and TRBJ2-6, with D perhaps matching TRBD2 (6 bases). The length of the CDR3 is 16 residues. Germline V gene lookup returns CDR1 LGHNA and CDR2 YNFKEQ. The germline V and J ends were trimmed by 0 bases and 0 bases, with 6 bases remaining between them. DNA for the CDR3: TGTGCCAGCAGCCAAGAGACTAGCTCTGGGGCCAACGTCCTGACTTTC. Translated: CASSQETSSGANVLTF.

There are a few counts of this clonotype. This sequence joins TRBV7-3 and TRBJ2-1; D not resolved. V was clipped by 2 bases and J by 10 bases, with 18 bases between them. Germline V CDR1 and CDR2: SGHTA, FQGTGA. CDR3 length: 15 residues. CDR3 nucleotide sequence: TGTGCCAGCAGCTTATACCCGAGTCTCGCCGGCGAGCAGTTCTTC. Translation: CASSLYPSLAGEQFF.

This rearrangement joins TRBV12-3 or TRBV12-4 to TRBJ2-1; 9 positions match TRBD2. CDR3 length: 15 residues. Germline trimming cut 3 bases from V and 5 bases from J; bases unmatched to any gene: 5. CDR3 sequence reads: CASSFGLAGDNEQFF. In DNA form, the CDR3 reads TGTGCCAGCAGTTTCGGCTTAGCGGGGGACAATGAGCAGTTCTTC.

The chain uses TRBV5-6 and TRBJ2-1; 9 positions match TRBD1. Losses at the gene ends were 4 bases for V and 9 bases for J; bases not matched to a gene: 11. Germline-derived CDR1 and CDR2 are SGHDT and YYEEEE. The CDR3 has 15 amino acids. CDR3 region: CASSLDRGVTIEQFF. CDR3 DNA sequence: TGTGCCAGCAGCCTGGACAGGGGCGTTACAATTGAGCAGTTCTTC.

The chain is built from TRBV2 and TRBJ2-7; D is uncertain. Between the trimmed V and J ends, which lost 11 bases and 4 bases, there was a span of 15 bases. CDR1 and CDR2 (germline): SNHLY, FYNNEI. This CDR3 region has 12 residues. The CDR3 sequence is CAQAGDRYEQYF. CDR3 nucleotides: TGTGCCCAGGCTGGAGATCGGTACGAGCAGTACTTC. The complete variable domain, with remaining parts taken from reference TRBV2 and TRBJ2-7, reads EPEVTQTPSHQVTQMGQEVILRCVPISNHLYFYWYRQILGQKVEFLVSFYNNEISEKSEIFDDQFSVERPDGSNFTLKIRSTKLEDSAMYFCAQAGDRYEQYFGPGTRLTVT.

This clonotype was counted between two and nine times. The chain employs TRBV2 and TRBJ1-1, with D maybe TRBD1 (5 bases). This CDR3 region has 13 residues. Germline CDR1 and CDR2: SNHLY and FYNNEI. The V end lost 7 bases, the J end lost 3 bases, and 12 bases lay between the germline ends. For the CDR3, the DNA is TGTGCCAGCAAGCCCGGGGCGGACACTGAAGCTTTCTTT. Translated, it gives CASKPGADTEAFF. The full variable domain, in which reference TRBV2 and TRBJ1-1 provide the parts outside the CDR3, is EPEVTQTPSHQVTQMGQEVILRCVPISNHLYFYWYRQILGQKVEFLVSFYNNEISEKSEIFDDQFSVERPDGSNFTLKIRSTKLEDSAMYFCASKPGADTEAFFGQGTRLTVV.

The CDR3 DNA sequence: TGTGCCAGCAGTCCCTTTCGGTTCGGGACAGGGCGAGAGACCCAGTACTTC. This sequence encodes CASSPFRFGTGRETQYF. The J gene is TRBJ2-5, the V gene TRBV6-1; 9 bases fit TRBD1. Per the germline V gene, CDR1 is MNHNS and CDR2 is SASEGT. The V segment lost 5 bases and the J segment 4 bases; nucleotides outside the gene matches: 14. The CDR3 covers 17 residues.

The chain joins TRBV19 to TRBJ2-2; 8 nucleotides align to TRBD1. The CDR3 is 16 residues long. With 8 bases clipped from V and 5 bases from J, the junction kept 13 bases outside the gene matches. Looked up from germline, CDR1 is LNHDA and CDR2 is SQIVND (reference sequence). In DNA form, the CDR3 reads TGTGCCAGTCTACGACAGGGGAGAGGATGGACCGGGGAGCTGTTTTTT. Its translation: CASLRQGRGWTGELFF. Drawing the rest from reference TRBV19 and TRBJ2-2, the complete variable domain is DGGITQSPKYLFRKEGQNVTLSCEQNLNHDAMYWYRQDPGQGLRLIYYSQIVNDFQKGDIAEGYSVSREKKESFPLTVTSAQKNPTAFYLCASLRQGRGWTGELFFGEGSRLTVL.

The gene calls are TRBV3-1 and TRBJ2-7; 7 bases are a match to TRBD2. The CDR3 extends over 15 amino acids. V dropped 3 bases and J dropped 3; count of bases not matched to a gene: 8. Germline CDR1 and CDR2: LGHDT and YNNKEL (reference sequence). For the CDR3, the DNA is TGTGCCAGCAGCCAGGCGCCTAGCGGATACTACGAGCAGTACTTC. This codes for CASSQAPSGYYEQYF.

The chain joins TRBV28 to TRBJ2-1; 8 positions match TRBD2. Looked up from germline, CDR1 is MDHEN and CDR2 is SYDVKM. The CDR3 extends over 16 amino acids. J was trimmed by 7 bases and V by 5 bases; bases with no gene match: 13. The CDR3 loop reads CASSRSGTRYMNEQFF. CDR3 sequence (DNA): TGTGCCAGCAGTCGCTCCGGGACTAGATATATGAATGAGCAGTTCTTC.

This clonotype was counted between two and nine times. The chain links TRBV7-8 to TRBJ2-1; D is tentatively TRBD1 or TRBD2 (6 bases each). The length of the CDR3 is 13 residues. Germline V lookup: CDR1 SGHVS, CDR2 FQNEAQ. The V gene lost 3 bases and the J gene lost 10 bases, with 13 bases spanning the gap. The CDR3 spells CASSFGGLGEQFF. CDR3 DNA: TGTGCCAGCAGCTTTGGGGGGCTAGGGGAGCAGTTCTTC.

The rearrangement uses TRBV18 and TRBJ2-7, with a possible D match to TRBD2 (5 bases). Germline CDR1 reads KGHSH; CDR2 reads LQKENI. The V and J ends lost 2 bases and 3 bases respectively, with 17 bases between them. CDR3 length equals 16 residues. The CDR3 here is CASSPLGLAPNYEQYF. The CDR3 coding sequence is TGTGCCAGCTCACCATTAGGGCTAGCACCGAACTACGAGCAGTACTTC. Combining the CDR3 with reference TRBV18 and TRBJ2-7 gives the whole variable domain NAGVMQNPRHLVRRRGQEARLRCSPMKGHSHVYWYRQLPEEGLKFMVYLQKENIIDESGMPKERFSAEFPKEGPSILRIQQVVRGDSAAYFCASSPLGLAPNYEQYFGPGTRLTVT.

CDR3 nucleotide sequence: TGTGCCACCAGTGATGCAACCTGGACAGGCAATCAGCCCCAGCATTTT. It codes for CATSDATWTGNQPQHF. The chain employs TRBV24-1 and TRBJ1-5; possible D gene TRBD1, 6 bases. V was clipped by 3 bases and J by 2 bases, with 13 bases between them. The CDR3 length is 16 residues. Germline V gene lookup returns CDR1 KGHDR and CDR2 SFDVKD.

This clonotype was picked up a small number of times. This chain connects TRBV28 to TRBJ2-3, with TRBD1 matching over 8 bases. The V gene's germline CDR1 is MDHEN and CDR2 SYDVKM. The J segment lost 4 bases and the V segment lost 7 bases, leaving 4 bases of the junction unmatched. The CDR3 is 13 amino acids. DNA for the CDR3: TGTGCCAGCAAGGCAGGGGGCCCAGATACGCAGTATTTT. Its translation: CASKAGGPDTQYF.

The V gene is TRBV7-9, the J gene TRBJ2-1; 7 bases map to TRBD1. The germline V gene has CDR1 SEHNR and CDR2 FQNEAQ (reference sequence). V shed 3 bases, J shed 12 bases, and the junction held 14 bases outside the gene matches. This CDR3 is 15 amino acids long. The CDR3 nucleotides read TGTGCCAGCAGCTTTACGGCTGGGACCTCAGGGGGGCAGTTCTTC. Translated, it gives CASSFTAGTSGGQFF.

This clonotype was counted only a few times. The chain links TRBV12-3 or TRBV12-4 to TRBJ1-4; D possibly corresponds to TRBD1 (5 bases). V was shortened by 8 bases and J by 7 bases, with 17 bases between the two germline ends. CDR3 size: 14 residues. The CDR3 nucleotides read TGTGCCAGCCTCGGCGGGGCAAGCGGTGAAAAACTGTTTTTT. Protein: CASLGGASGEKLFF.

V usage is TRBV7-9 and J usage is TRBJ1-3; 7 bases fit TRBD1. Germline-derived CDR1 and CDR2 are SEHNR and FQNEAQ (reference sequence). The CDR3 loop spans 15 amino acids. With V trimmed by 5 bases and J by 2 bases, 6 bases remained unmatched. The CDR3 region is CASSPRQGPGNTIYF. In DNA form, the CDR3 reads TGTGCCAGCAGCCCTAGACAGGGACCTGGAAACACCATATATTTT.

The rearrangement links TRBV20-1 to TRBJ2-7, with 7 bases fitting TRBD2. Losses at the gene ends were 3 bases for V and 5 bases for J; bases not matched to a gene: 7. Germline V gene data show CDR1 as DFQATT and CDR2 as SNEGSKA (reference sequence). CDR3 length: 13 amino acids. The chain's CDR3 is CSASMAGVDEQYF. DNA for the CDR3: TGCAGTGCTAGCATGGCGGGAGTTGACGAGCAGTACTTC.

This clonotype was seen at least ten times. The chain uses TRBV12-3 or TRBV12-4 and TRBJ1-5, with TRBD1 identical over 8 bases. J lost 2 bases, V lost 7 bases, and 4 bases had no gene match. CDR3 size: 14 residues. CDR3: CASTPGGGNQPQHF. The CDR3 region has the DNA TGTGCCAGCACCCCAGGGGGCGGCAATCAGCCCCAGCATTTT.

The chain's CDR3 is CASSPPSGRANEQFF. Written as DNA, the CDR3 is TGTGCCAGCAGCCCCCCCAGCGGGAGGGCAAATGAGCAGTTCTTC. This chain links TRBV9 with TRBJ2-1; 10 bases align to TRBD2. The V segment lost 4 bases and the J segment 7 bases; nucleotides outside the gene matches: 8. Germline-derived CDR1 and CDR2 are SGDLS and YYNGEE. The CDR3 runs to 15 residues.

This clonotype was seen repeatedly, ten times or more. The chain links TRBV12-3 or TRBV12-4 to TRBJ2-1; D gene uncertain. V gave up 5 bases and J gave up 8 bases, with 7 bases separating them. This CDR3 region has 11 residues. DNA of the CDR3: TGTGCCAGCAGTAAAATCTATGAGCAGTTCTTC. Translation: CASSKIYEQFF.

The genes are TRBV18 and TRBJ2-5, with D tentatively TRBD1 or TRBD2 (5 bases each). Trimming left V 3 bases short and J 4 bases short, with 9 bases between. The CDR3 length is 13 residues. Per the germline V gene, CDR1 is KGHSH and CDR2 is LQKENI. The CDR3 reads CASSPGTIETQYF. The CDR3, as DNA: TGTGCCAGCTCACCTGGGACGATAGAGACCCAGTACTTC.

The rearrangement links TRBV20-1 to TRBJ2-5; D may be TRBD1 or TRBD2 (6 bases each). The V end was cut by 7 bases, the J end by 5 bases, with 17 bases between. Per the germline V gene, CDR1 is DFQATT and CDR2 is SNEGSKA (reference sequence). This CDR3 is built from 13 residues. The CDR3 reads CSVLSRGVETQYF. CDR3 DNA sequence: TGCAGTGTCCTAAGTAGGGGGGTTGAGACCCAGTACTTC.

The rearrangement links TRBV5-1 to TRBJ2-7; TRBD2 matches at 10 bases. The V gene end was trimmed by 4 bases and the J gene end by 4 bases; junction bases not matched to a gene: 11. The CDR3 runs to 16 residues. In germline, CDR1 is SGHRS, CDR2 YFSETQ. DNA of the CDR3: TGCGCCAGCAGCATGGATGGATCTAGCGGGAGTTACGAGCAGTACTTC. It encodes CASSMDGSSGSYEQYF.

The chain combines TRBV7-9 with TRBJ1-1; 9 nucleotides align to TRBD1. From germline, CDR1 is SEHNR and CDR2 FQNEAQ (reference sequence). The junction had 5 bases not matched to a gene; V was cut back by 5 bases and J by 4 bases. The CDR3 runs 14 residues. The CDR3 DNA reads TGTGCCAGCAGCCCCGGGACAGGGCTCACTGAAGCTTTCTTT. Translating gives CASSPGTGLTEAFF.

This clonotype turned up a few times. This chain uses TRBV12-3 or TRBV12-4 with TRBJ1-4; D is ambiguous. Trimming removed 6 bases at V and 6 bases at J, with 8 bases between. The CDR3 is made up of 12 amino acids. The CDR3 sequence: CASRPDHEKLFF. CDR3 coding DNA: TGTGCCAGCAGGCCGGACCATGAAAAACTGTTTTTT.

This clonotype was seen more than once but under ten times. This chain connects TRBV12-5 to TRBJ2-5; TRBD2 might be the D (6 bases). Germline V lookup: CDR1 LGHNT, CDR2 FRNRAP. The CDR3 runs to 15 residues. The V end lost 1 base, the J end lost 2 bases, and 11 bases lay between the germline ends. CDR3 nucleotide sequence: TGTGCTAGTGGTTTGGGTCTAGCGCCTCAAGAGACCCAGTACTTC. Translated, it gives CASGLGLAPQETQYF.

V gene TRBV29-1 combines with J gene TRBJ2-1, with 7 bases that match TRBD2. The J segment lost 2 bases and the V segment lost 3 bases, leaving 7 bases of the junction unmatched. The V gene's germline CDR1 is SQVTM and CDR2 ANQGSEA. The CDR3 contains 15 residues. CDR3 in DNA: TGCAGCGTTGAGTGGCTAGCGGCCGCCTACAATGAGCAGTTCTTC. It encodes CSVEWLAAAYNEQFF.